This T cell receptor beta chain comes out of a study of OX40 agonist ivuxolimab in advanced cancers. This clone was seen once. The data were produced by immunoSEQ multiplex PCR, yet TCRdb's version contains in-frame clones alone and is incomplete. Among around 79,000 clones, about 90% were seen once, and the ten largest hold about 4%. This CDR3 region has 13 residues. The germline V and J ends were trimmed by 0 bases and 8 bases, with 10 bases remaining between them. Germline loops: CDR1 MNHEY, CDR2 SMNVEV (reference sequence). The clonotype originates from an adult with an advanced solid tumor such as melanoma, head and neck, liver or kidney cancer. The sample here was CD4+ or CD8+ T cells sorted from blood, taken in a trial of the OX40 agonist ivuxolimab. The gene calls are TRBV27 and TRBJ1-2; no definite D call. The CDR3 region has the DNA TGTGCCAGCAGTTTATCGGCCGTTCAGGGCTACACCTTC. Translation: CASSLSAVQGYTF.